One sample yielded the 28 T cell receptor beta chains listed below, sequenced in a study of shared clonotypes between healthy human individuals. The table came from immunoSEQ multiplex PCR; TCRdb's copy has only in-frame clones and leaves some out. Here the sample spans roughly 1,500,000 clones, approximately 98.5% being singletons. Sequenced: naive CD4+ T cells sorted from blood. Subset here: CD45RA+ positively selected. These receptors were obtained from a man aged 25-45 years in good health.

This rearrangement joins TRBV7-8 to TRBJ1-2, with 8 positions matching TRBD1. After removal of 2 bases from V and 8 bases from J, the junction contained 4 bases not matched to a gene. Germline V CDR1 and CDR2: SGHVS, FQNEAQ. The CDR3 has 13 residues. CDR3 sequence reads: CASSLQGAYGYTF. The CDR3 coding sequence is TGTGCCAGCAGCTTACAGGGGGCCTACGGCTACACCTTC.

The chain uses TRBV5-1 and TRBJ2-2; TRBD1 agrees at 8 bases. This CDR3 region has 16 residues. Germline CDR1 SGHRS, CDR2 YFSETQ. J lost 5 bases, V lost 4 bases, and 10 bases had no gene match. CDR3 sequence (DNA): TGCGCCAGCAGCGTACCCAGGGGGCCGGGGACCGGGGAGCTGTTTTTT. Its translation: CASSVPRGPGTGELFF.

The chain employs TRBV2 and TRBJ1-5, with a possible D match to TRBD1 (5 bases). The CDR3 consists of 13 residues. Germline V gene sequence: CDR1 SNHLY, CDR2 FYNNEI. V lost 4 bases and J 5 bases, leaving 9 bases between the germline ends. The DNA of the CDR3 is TGTGCCAGCAGTGGGGGCGTGGATCAGCCCCAGCATTTT. This translates into CASSGGVDQPQHF.

With regard to this clone: The same CDR3 arises from other DNA sequences in this sample as well. J is TRBJ2-7 and V is TRBV15; the D gene is possibly TRBD1 (6 bases). The V end lost 3 bases, the J end lost 4 bases, and 10 bases lay between the germline ends. This CDR3 comprises 13 residues. Per germline, CDR1 LNHNV and CDR2 YYDKDF (reference sequence). Here the CDR3 DNA reads TGTGCCACCAGCAGGGACAGTCCGTACGAGCAGTACTTC. It translates to CATSRDSPYEQYF.

The rearrangement uses TRBV5-5 and TRBJ2-1; either TRBD1 or TRBD2 may fit D (5 bases each). The CDR3 covers 13 residues. The germline V and J ends were trimmed by 5 bases and 4 bases, with 10 bases remaining between them. CDR1 is SGHKS and CDR2 is YYEKEE in the germline V gene (reference sequence). Here the CDR3 reads CASRPWGYNEQFF. The CDR3 nucleotides read TGTGCCAGCAGACCCTGGGGGTACAATGAGCAGTTCTTC.

The rearrangement uses TRBV6-1 and TRBJ2-7; D possibly corresponds to TRBD2 (8 bases). V was shortened by 3 bases and J by 7 bases, with 28 bases between the two germline ends. Germline V gene data show CDR1 as MNHNS and CDR2 as SASEGT. The CDR3 contains 18 residues. The chain's CDR3 is CASSESRIAGYRQGEQYF. Written as DNA, the CDR3 is TGTGCCAGCAGTGAGAGTAGGATAGCGGGATATCGACAGGGAGAGCAGTACTTC.

This chain joins TRBV28 and TRBJ1-2, with D unclear. The CDR3 length is 14 residues. From germline, CDR1 is MDHEN and CDR2 SYDVKM. The V end lost 5 bases, the J end lost 3 bases, and 13 bases lay between the germline ends. The CDR3 is CASSIRGGYYGYTF. Written as DNA, the CDR3 is TGTGCCAGCAGTATCCGAGGAGGCTACTATGGCTACACCTTC.

This clone was observed once. This chain links TRBV2 with TRBJ2-3, with TRBD1 matching 8 bases. V lost 6 bases, J lost 4 bases, and 3 bases stayed unmatched. This CDR3 comprises 13 residues. CDR1 and CDR2 (germline): SNHLY, FYNNEI. The CDR3 sequence: CASSDRGSDTQYF. In nucleotides, the CDR3 is TGTGCCAGCAGCGACAGGGGATCAGATACGCAGTATTTT.

The V and J genes are TRBV7-8 and TRBJ2-7; TRBD2 is a possible D gene (6 bases). The CDR3 contains 14 residues. The ends were cut back, 5 bases at V and 1 base at J, with 12 bases in the middle. Germline V gene data show CDR1 as SGHVS and CDR2 as FQNEAQ. The chain's CDR3 is CASSPVGGSYEQYF. The CDR3 DNA follows: TGTGCCAGCAGCCCAGTGGGGGGTTCCTACGAGCAGTACTTC.

The chain uses TRBV7-6 and TRBJ1-4; 8 nucleotides line up with TRBD1. Germline CDR1 and CDR2: SGHVS and FNYEAQ. Germline trimming cut 4 bases from V and 0 bases from J; bases unmatched to any gene: 7. The length of the CDR3 is 17 residues. CDR3 bases: TGTGCCAGCAGCTACCTAGGGACAGGAACAACTAATGAAAAACTGTTTTTT. Encoded protein: CASSYLGTGTTNEKLFF.

The rearrangement joins TRBV6-5 to TRBJ2-7, with D uncertain. The CDR3 length is 13 residues. Trimming took off 4 bases at V and 4 bases at J, with 11 bases between the two ends. Germline assignment: CDR1 MNHEY and CDR2 SVGAGI. In DNA form, the CDR3 reads TGTGCCAGCAGTTTGGCCGGTAGTTACGAGCAGTACTTC. Its translation is CASSLAGSYEQYF.

The chain recombines TRBV13 with TRBJ2-1, with 7 bases that match TRBD2. Germline trimming cut 4 bases from V and 4 bases from J; bases unmatched to any gene: 7. The CDR3 totals 15 residues. Germline values: CDR1 PRHDT, CDR2 FYEKMQ (reference sequence). The CDR3 spells CASSSVAGAYNEQFF. CDR3 bases: TGTGCCAGCAGCTCCGTGGCGGGAGCTTACAATGAGCAGTTCTTC.

The V gene is TRBV10-3, the J gene TRBJ2-2, with 9 bases matching TRBD1. V shed 3 bases and J 4 bases; nucleotides not matched to a gene: 6. The CDR3 consists of 16 residues. CDR1 ENHRY and CDR2 SYGVKD come from the germline V gene. CDR3 DNA sequence: TGTGCCATCAGTGAAGGGGGACAGGGAGGCACCGGGGAGCTGTTTTTT. This encodes CAISEGGQGGTGELFF.

Only one count was recorded for this clone. The chain has TRBV7-3 and TRBJ2-1; 8 bases are a match to TRBD2. Germline CDR1 and CDR2: SGHTA and FQGTGA. This CDR3 has 14 amino acids. J lost 9 bases, V lost 0 bases, and 4 bases had no gene match. This CDR3 reads CASSLTSGTGEQFF. The CDR3 nucleotides are TGTGCCAGCAGCTTAACTAGCGGGACCGGTGAGCAGTTCTTC.

The CDR3 coding sequence is TGTGCCAGTAGTATAGTATATTCGGCTAGCGGGAGGAGGGATGAGCAGTTCTTC. Translation gives CASSIVYSASGRRDEQFF. The J gene is TRBJ2-1, the V gene TRBV19; 11 bases match TRBD2. The CDR3 is 18 amino acids. In germline, CDR1 is LNHDA, CDR2 SQIVND (reference sequence). V lost 1 base, J lost 8 bases, and 13 bases stayed unmatched.

The chain is built from TRBV2 and TRBJ2-1; 7 bases are a match to TRBD2. This CDR3 region has 16 residues. Germline V lookup: CDR1 SNHLY, CDR2 FYNNEI. The trim removed 3 bases at V and 5 bases at J, leaving 10 bases unmatched. Here the CDR3 reads CASSDRAVLADNEQFF. In DNA form, the CDR3 reads TGTGCCAGCAGTGATAGAGCGGTGCTAGCGGACAATGAGCAGTTCTTC.

This sequence joins TRBV4-3 and TRBJ2-5; TRBD2 might be the D (5 bases). CDR1 LGHNA and CDR2 YSLEER come from the germline V gene. The CDR3 totals 13 residues. Trimming shortened V by 0 bases and J by 4 bases, and 6 bases separated the two germline ends. The CDR3 DNA is TGCGCCAGCAGCCAAGACGAGGGAGAGACCCAGTACTTC. Translating gives CASSQDEGETQYF.

The rearrangement joins TRBV7-3 to TRBJ2-7; D remains unclear. The CDR3 is 15 amino acids. The germline gives CDR1 SGHTA, CDR2 FQGTGA. Trimming shortened V by 5 bases and J by 2 bases, and 16 bases separated the two germline ends. CDR3 DNA: TGTGCCAGCAGCCAATCTCACAGCGAACCCTACGAGCAGTACTTC. Protein sequence: CASSQSHSEPYEQYF.

J is TRBJ2-1 and V is TRBV11-2; 9 bases line up with TRBD2. Trimming removed 3 bases from V and 8 bases from J; junction bases left unmatched: 11. This CDR3 has 16 residues. The germline V gene encodes CDR1 SGHAT and CDR2 FQNNGV. In nucleotides, the CDR3 is TGTGCCAGCAGCTTCTTTGCTGGGACTAGCCTCGATGAGCAGTTCTTC. Amino acids: CASSFFAGTSLDEQFF.

This rearrangement joins TRBV5-4 to TRBJ2-7, with 12 bases that match TRBD2. There are 15 residues in the CDR3. V shed 4 bases and J 3 bases; nucleotides not matched to a gene: 5. The germline CDR1 and CDR2 sequences are SGHNT and YYREEE (reference sequence). The CDR3 DNA sequence: TGTGCCAGCAGCCCGGGACTAGCGGGTAGCTACGAGCAGTACTTC. Its protein product is CASSPGLAGSYEQYF.

The rearrangement links TRBV28 to TRBJ2-5; 7 bases map to TRBD1. CDR3 length: 15 amino acids. Germline CDR1 MDHEN, CDR2 SYDVKM. V lost 0 bases, J lost 6 bases, and 7 bases stayed unmatched. CDR3 sequence reads: CASSLWVGGRKTQYF. The CDR3, as DNA: TGTGCCAGCAGTTTATGGGTAGGGGGCAGGAAGACCCAGTACTTC. Variable domain in full (rest from reference TRBV28 and TRBJ2-5): DVKVTQSSRYLVKRTGEKVFLECVQDMDHENMFWYRQDPGLGLRLIYFSYDVKMKEKGDIPEGYSVSREKKERFSLILESASTNQTSMYLCASSLWVGGRKTQYFGPGTRLLVL.

This chain connects TRBV7-9 to TRBJ1-3; perhaps TRBD1 as D (6 bases). CDR3 length: 18 residues. V was pared by 3 bases and J by 0 bases, with 18 bases between. CDR1 is SEHNR, CDR2 FQNEAQ, per germline (reference sequence). CDR3 DNA sequence: TGTGCCAGCAGCTTTATGAGGGGGGGCGCAAACTCTGGAAACACCATATATTTT. Amino acids: CASSFMRGGANSGNTIYF. Full variable domain (remainder filled in from reference TRBV7-9 and TRBJ1-3): DTGVSQNPRHKITKRGQNVTFRCDPISEHNRLYWYRQTLGQGPEFLTYFQNEAQLEKSRLLSDRFSAERPKGSFSTLEIQRTEQGDSAMYLCASSFMRGGANSGNTIYFGEGSWLTVV.

As regards this clone: This CDR3 is also generated by other DNA sequences in the sample. J is TRBJ1-5 and V is TRBV6-5; weak D call: TRBD1 (5 bases). Trimming took off 5 bases at V and 3 bases at J, with 14 bases between the two ends. CDR1 MNHEY and CDR2 SVGAGI come from the germline V gene. The CDR3 spans 15 residues. DNA for the CDR3: TGTGCCAGCAGTCGGGCGGGACCACACAATCAGCCCCAGCATTTT. Translation gives CASSRAGPHNQPQHF.

The chain employs TRBV19 and TRBJ2-7; the match to TRBD2 covers 12 bases. Trimming took 5 bases from V and 5 from J; bases not matched to a gene: 7. This CDR3 spans 15 amino acids. CDR1 and CDR2 (germline): LNHDA, SQIVND (reference sequence). The CDR3 DNA is TGTGCCAGTAGTCTTCTAGCGGGAGGGCCCAACGAGCAGTACTTC. It codes for CASSLLAGGPNEQYF.

This clone was recorded once. This chain links TRBV5-6 with TRBJ2-5; D is perhaps TRBD2 (5 bases). The J call could be wrong; TRBJ2-7 is a better fit for the DNA end. CDR1 SGHDT and CDR2 YYEEEE come from the germline V gene. This CDR3 has 17 amino acids. The DNA of the CDR3 is TGTGCCAGCAGCTTTGGAAGGACTCAGCGATGGTATCACGAGCAGTACTTC. This gives the protein CASSFGRTQRWYHEQYF.

This chain joins TRBV7-6 and TRBJ2-1, with 9 bases lining up with TRBD1. This CDR3 region has 16 residues. The V gene end was trimmed by 2 bases and the J gene end by 5 bases; junction bases not matched to a gene: 7. CDR1 is SGHVS, CDR2 FNYEAQ, per germline. The CDR3 loop reads CASSLNPGTGHNEQFF. CDR3 sequence (DNA): TGTGCCAGCAGCTTAAACCCCGGGACAGGGCACAATGAGCAGTTCTTC.

The rearrangement uses TRBV10-1 and TRBJ1-1, with D unclear. Per the germline V gene, CDR1 is WNHNN and CDR2 is SYGVQD (reference sequence). Trimming shortened V by 6 bases and J by 0 bases, and 5 bases separated the two germline ends. This CDR3 is built from 12 residues. DNA of the CDR3: TGCGCCAGCAGCCGGGTGAACACTGAAGCTTTCTTT. Protein product: CASSRVNTEAFF.

The chain couples TRBV9 to TRBJ2-7; 7 bases line up with TRBD2. The CDR3 is made up of 14 amino acids. Germline-derived CDR1 and CDR2 are SGDLS and YYNGEE. Unmatched junction bases numbered 7, after V lost 3 bases and J lost 4 bases. The CDR3 nucleotides are TGTGCCAGCAGCGAGACTGCGGGAGATTACGAGCAGTACTTC. Translation gives CASSETAGDYEQYF.